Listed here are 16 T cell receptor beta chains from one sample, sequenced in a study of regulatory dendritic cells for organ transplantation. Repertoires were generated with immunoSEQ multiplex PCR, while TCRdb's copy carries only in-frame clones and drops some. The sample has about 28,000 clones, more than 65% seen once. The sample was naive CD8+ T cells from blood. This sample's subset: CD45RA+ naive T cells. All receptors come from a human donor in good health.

As DNA, the CDR3 is TGTGCCAGCAGTCACGAGCGGGGGCGAAATGAGCAGTTCTTC. Encoded protein: CASSHERGRNEQFF. The chain employs TRBV6-5 and TRBJ2-1, with TRBD2 identical over 8 bases. V shed 5 bases, J shed 7 bases, and the junction held 7 bases outside the gene matches. The length of the CDR3 is 14 residues. From germline, CDR1 is MNHEY and CDR2 SVGAGI.

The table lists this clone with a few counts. CDR3 bases: TGTGCCAGCAGCTTAGTGGGCCACGAGCAGTACTTC. Its protein product is CASSLVGHEQYF. The chain combines TRBV11-3 with TRBJ2-7; D is undetermined. Germline CDR1 and CDR2: SGHNT and YENEEA. The CDR3 runs to 12 residues. With 1 base removed from V and 5 bases from J, the gap between germline ends came to 6 bases. The full variable domain, rest sourced from reference TRBV11-3 and TRBJ2-7, is EAGVVQSPRYKIIEKKQPVAFWCNPISGHNTLYWYLQNLGQGPELLIRYENEEAVDDSQLPKDRFSAERLKGVDSTLKIQPAELGDSAVYLCASSLVGHEQYFGPGTRLTVT.

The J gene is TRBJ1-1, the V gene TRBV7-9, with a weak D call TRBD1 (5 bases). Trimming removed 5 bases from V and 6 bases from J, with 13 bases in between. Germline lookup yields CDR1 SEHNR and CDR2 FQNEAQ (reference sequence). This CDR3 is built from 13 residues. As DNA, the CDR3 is TGTGCCAGCAGCCCTGCGGGGGGAGCTGAAGCTTTCTTT. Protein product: CASSPAGGAEAFF.

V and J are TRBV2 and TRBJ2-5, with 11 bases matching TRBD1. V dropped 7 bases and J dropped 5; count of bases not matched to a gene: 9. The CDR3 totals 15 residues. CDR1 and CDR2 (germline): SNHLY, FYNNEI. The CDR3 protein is CASIPGQGAMETQYF. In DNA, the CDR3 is TGTGCCAGCATCCCAGGACAGGGGGCAATGGAGACCCAGTACTTC. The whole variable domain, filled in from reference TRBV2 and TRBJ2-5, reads EPEVTQTPSHQVTQMGQEVILRCVPISNHLYFYWYRQILGQKVEFLVSFYNNEISEKSEIFDDQFSVERPDGSNFTLKIRSTKLEDSAMYFCASIPGQGAMETQYFGPGTRLLVL.

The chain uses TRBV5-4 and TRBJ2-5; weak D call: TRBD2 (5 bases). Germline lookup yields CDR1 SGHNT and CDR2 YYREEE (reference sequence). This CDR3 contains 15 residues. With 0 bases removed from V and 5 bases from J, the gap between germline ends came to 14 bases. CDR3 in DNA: TGTGCCAGCAGCTTGGGTCTCGGGAACGTGGAGACCCAGTACTTC. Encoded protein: CASSLGLGNVETQYF.

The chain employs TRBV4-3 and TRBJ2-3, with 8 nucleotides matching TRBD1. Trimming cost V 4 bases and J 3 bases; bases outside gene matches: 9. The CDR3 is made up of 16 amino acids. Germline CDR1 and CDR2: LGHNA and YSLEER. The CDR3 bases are TGCGCCAGCAGCCCGAATCAGGGGGCTGAGACAGATACGCAGTATTTT. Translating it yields CASSPNQGAETDTQYF.

CDR3 sequence reads: CASSFQVGASGELFF. The CDR3 nucleotides are TGTGCCAGCAGCTTCCAAGTAGGGGCTAGCGGGGAGCTGTTTTTT. This chain uses TRBV7-8 with TRBJ2-2; D perhaps matches TRBD1 (5 bases). Germline CDR1 SGHVS, CDR2 FQNEAQ. The CDR3 spans 15 residues. V lost 3 bases to trimming and J lost 7 bases, with 15 bases between them. Drawing the rest from reference TRBV7-8 and TRBJ2-2, the complete variable domain is GAGVSQSPRYKVAKRGQDVALRCDPISGHVSLFWYQQALGQGPEFLTYFQNEAQLDKSGLPSDRFFAERPEGSVSTLKIQRTQQEDSAVYLCASSFQVGASGELFFGEGSRLTVL.

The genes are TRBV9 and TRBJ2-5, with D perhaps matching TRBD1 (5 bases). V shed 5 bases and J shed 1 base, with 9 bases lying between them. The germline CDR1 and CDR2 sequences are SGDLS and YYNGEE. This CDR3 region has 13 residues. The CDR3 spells CASSADSQETQYF. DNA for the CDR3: TGTGCCAGCAGTGCTGACAGCCAAGAGACCCAGTACTTC.

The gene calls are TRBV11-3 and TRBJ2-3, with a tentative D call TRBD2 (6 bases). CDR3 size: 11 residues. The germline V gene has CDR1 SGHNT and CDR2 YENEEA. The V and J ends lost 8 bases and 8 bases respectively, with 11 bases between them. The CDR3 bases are TGTGCCAGCTCGGGGGTGGGTACGCAGTATTTT. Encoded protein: CASSGVGTQYF.

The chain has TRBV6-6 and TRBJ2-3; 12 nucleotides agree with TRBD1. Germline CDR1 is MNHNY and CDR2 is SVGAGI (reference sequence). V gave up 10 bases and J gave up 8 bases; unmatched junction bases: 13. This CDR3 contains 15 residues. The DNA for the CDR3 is TGTGCCACCTACTCCCGGGACAGGGGGCTGGGTACGCAGTATTTT. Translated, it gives CATYSRDRGLGTQYF.

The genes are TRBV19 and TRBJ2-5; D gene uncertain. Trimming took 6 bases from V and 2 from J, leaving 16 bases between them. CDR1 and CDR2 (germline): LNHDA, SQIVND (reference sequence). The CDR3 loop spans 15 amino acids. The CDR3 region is CASSTPEYGQETQYF. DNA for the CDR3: TGTGCCAGTAGCACCCCCGAGTACGGGCAAGAGACCCAGTACTTC.

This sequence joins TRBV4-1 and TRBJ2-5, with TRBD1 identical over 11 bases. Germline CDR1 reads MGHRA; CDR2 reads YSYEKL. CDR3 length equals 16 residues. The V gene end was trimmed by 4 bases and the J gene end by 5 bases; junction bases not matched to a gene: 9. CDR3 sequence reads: CASSLPDRDRGETQYF. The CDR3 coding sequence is TGCGCCAGCAGCCTTCCAGATCGGGACAGGGGGGAGACCCAGTACTTC.

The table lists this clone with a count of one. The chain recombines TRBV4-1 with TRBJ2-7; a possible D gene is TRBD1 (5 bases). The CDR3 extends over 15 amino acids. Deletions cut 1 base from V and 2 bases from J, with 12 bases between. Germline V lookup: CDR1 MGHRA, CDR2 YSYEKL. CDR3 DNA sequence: TGCGCCAGCAGCCAAGGGGGCCCCGACACCTACGAGCAGTACTTC. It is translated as CASSQGGPDTYEQYF.

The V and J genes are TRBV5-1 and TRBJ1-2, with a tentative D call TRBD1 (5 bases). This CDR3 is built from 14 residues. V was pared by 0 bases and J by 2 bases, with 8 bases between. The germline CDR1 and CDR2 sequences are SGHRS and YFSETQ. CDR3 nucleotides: TGCGCCAGCAGCTTGGGGTCAGGGAACTATGGCTACACCTTC. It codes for CASSLGSGNYGYTF.

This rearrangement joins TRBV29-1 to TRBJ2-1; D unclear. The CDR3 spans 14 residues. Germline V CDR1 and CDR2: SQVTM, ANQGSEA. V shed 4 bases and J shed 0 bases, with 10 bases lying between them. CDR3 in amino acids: CSVGPRSSYNEQFF. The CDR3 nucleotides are TGCAGCGTTGGTCCCCGTAGCTCCTACAATGAGCAGTTCTTC.

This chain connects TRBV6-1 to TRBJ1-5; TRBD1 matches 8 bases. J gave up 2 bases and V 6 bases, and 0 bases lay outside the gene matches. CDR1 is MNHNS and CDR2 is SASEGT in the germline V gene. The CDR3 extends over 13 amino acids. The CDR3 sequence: CASRDRGNQPQHF. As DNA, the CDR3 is TGTGCCAGCAGGGACAGGGGCAATCAGCCCCAGCATTTT.